The source of this TCR beta chain is a study of blood T cell repertoires in COVID-19. A few counts support this clone. Libraries were prepared by immunoSEQ multiplex PCR; TCRdb keeps only in-frame clonotypes and omits some of them. The repertoire holds roughly 120,000 clones, with more than 70% as singletons. Seattle cases were enrolled at active infection and followed longitudinally. The CDR3 loop spans 14 amino acids. V lost 2 bases to trimming and J lost 9 bases; unmatched junction nucleotides: 7. Germline V gives CDR1 LGHDT, CDR2 YNNKEL (reference sequence). This clonotype was obtained from a woman of 80 years or more with COVID-19, enrolled during active disease. The source material was peripheral blood. The chain links TRBV3-1 (or the pseudogene TRBV3-2) to TRBJ2-1; 7 nucleotides match TRBD2. CDR3 region: CASSQIAGGGEQFF. The CDR3 region has the DNA TGTGCCAGCAGCCAAATAGCGGGTGGGGGTGAGCAGTTCTTC.